This T cell receptor (beta chain) appears in the sequencing data of a study of immune characterization of retroperitoneal liposarcoma. Using its own MiXCR run on the PCR reads, TCRdb lists one record per CDR3 protein. In the table there are around 7,600 distinct CDR3 sequences, more than 35% of which are singletons. Only a few counts were recorded for this clonotype. From germline, CDR1 is MNHGY and CDR2 SAAAGT. This CDR3 region has 12 residues. Trimming removed 10 bases from V and 10 bases from J, with 17 bases in between. The gene calls are TRBV6-8 and TRBJ2-1; a weak D match, TRBD2 (5 bases). The source is a male donor with retroperitoneal liposarcoma. Sample: tumor tissue. CDR3 region: CATSPGGYEQFF. CDR3 DNA sequence: TGTGCCACATCCCCCGGAGGCTACGAGCAGTTCTTC.